Listed below are T cell receptor beta chains from one sample, sequenced in a study of cytomegalovirus exposure and HLA in healthy donors. Clones were read by immunoSEQ multiplex PCR, and TCRdb kept only the in-frame ones, dropping some. Among 150,000 or so clones listed, 75% to 80% were seen once. Sequenced sample: PBMCs. The receptors derive from a male donor in good health and CMV-seronegative. Each CDR3 is given with its conserved first and last residue. D genes are given only for firm matches. Clone size, where shown, is once, few, many, or a class for clones that have expanded.

j_gene	d_gene	abundance	v_gene	CDR3aa	CDR3nt
TRBJ2-1	TRBD2	.	TRBV7-9	CASSPTSGNYNEQFF	TGTGCCAGCAGTCCGACTAGCGGGAACTACAATGAGCAGTTCTTC
TRBJ1-2	TRBD1	.	TRBV30	CAWSDRGGYGYTF	TGTGCCTGGAGCGACAGGGGGGGGTATGGCTACACCTTC
TRBJ1-3	.	few	TRBV4-3	CASSPDKAVGNTIYF	TGCGCCAGCAGCCCCGACAAGGCTGTTGGAAACACCATATATTTT
TRBJ1-2	.	.	TRBV9	CASSAVNYGYTF	TGTGCCAGCAGCGCGGTTAACTATGGCTACACCTTC
TRBJ2-3	TRBD2	.	TRBV29-1	CSVGTSGAMQYF	TGCAGCGTTGGCACTAGCGGGGCGATGCAGTATTTT
TRBJ2-1	.	.	TRBV25-1	CASSEASSYNEQFF	TGTGCCAGCAGTGAAGCTAGCTCCTACAATGAGCAGTTCTTC
TRBJ1-5	TRBD1	.	TRBV27	CASSPGGGPQHF	TGTGCCAGCAGTCCAGGGGGAGGGCCCCAGCATTTT
TRBJ2-1	TRBD2	.	TRBV30	CAWVSLAGIYNEQFF	TGTGCCTGGGTTTCACTAGCGGGGATCTACAATGAGCAGTTCTTC
TRBJ1-1	.	few	TRBV10-3	CAISESKDGVQGKVEAFF	TGTGCCATCAGTGAGAGCAAGGATGGGGTACAGGGTAAAGTTGAAGCTTTCTTT
TRBJ1-5	.	.	TRBV19	CASNPRAYNQPQHF	TGTGCCAGTAACCCGAGGGCCTATAATCAGCCCCAGCATTTT
TRBJ2-1	TRBD1	few	TRBV27	CASSLSRTGILSSYNEQFF	TGTGCCAGCAGTTTATCCAGGACAGGGATCTTGAGCTCCTACAATGAGCAGTTCTTC
TRBJ2-7	TRBD1	.	TRBV9	CASSVLAGTGTSYEQYF	TGTGCCAGCAGCGTTCTGGCCGGGACAGGGACCTCCTACGAGCAGTACTTC
TRBJ2-1	TRBD2	.	TRBV7-2	CASSSSLAGGYNEQFF	TGTGCCAGCAGCTCCTCACTAGCGGGAGGATACAATGAGCAGTTCTTC
TRBJ1-1	.	.	TRBV2	CASSEQGMNTEAFF	TGTGCCAGCAGTGAACAGGGTATGAACACTGAAGCTTTCTTT
TRBJ1-2	TRBD1	few	TRBV27	CASSTGQGATYGYTF	TGTGCCAGCAGTACCGGACAGGGCGCTACCTATGGCTACACCTTC
TRBJ1-2	.	.	TRBV7-2	CASSFSREDGYTF	TGTGCCAGCAGCTTTTCCAGGGAGGATGGCTACACCTTC
TRBJ2-7	TRBD1	.	TRBV5-6	CASSARTGTVAYEQYF	TGTGCCAGCAGCGCCCGAACCGGGACAGTCGCCTACGAGCAGTACTTC
TRBJ1-5	.	.	TRBV9	CASSDGLIDQPQHF	TGTGCCAGCAGCGACGGACTCATCGATCAGCCCCAGCATTTT
TRBJ2-7	TRBD1	.	TRBV7-9	CASSPGTVYEQYF	TGTGCCAGCAGCCCCGGGACAGTTTACGAGCAGTACTTC
TRBJ1-4	.	few	TRBV18	CASSQGREGEKLFF	TGTGCCAGCTCACAGGGCCGAGAGGGTGAAAAACTGTTTTTT
TRBJ1-1	TRBD1	.	TRBV7-9	CASSPGQSMNTEAFF	TGTGCCAGCAGCCCGGGACAGTCAATGAACACTGAAGCTTTCTTT
TRBJ1-2	TRBD1	.	TRBV27	CASRTGVGGSYTF	TGTGCCAGCAGAACAGGGGTAGGAGGAAGCTACACCTTC
TRBJ2-2	TRBD1	.	TRBV6-1	CASSRGTGETGELFF	TGTGCCAGCAGCCGGGGGACAGGGGAAACCGGGGAGCTGTTTTTT
TRBJ1-4	.	.	TRBV15	CATSERVRATNEKLFF	TGTGCCACCAGCGAGAGGGTCCGGGCAACTAATGAAAAACTGTTTTTT
TRBJ1-4	.	.	TRBV7-2	CASSLDRSLNGKLFF	TGTGCCAGCAGCCTAGACAGGTCTCTCAACGGAAAACTGTTTTTT
TRBJ2-7	.	.	TRBV19	CASSNSPLIDEQYF	TGTGCCAGTAGTAATAGCCCTCTAATCGACGAGCAGTACTTC
TRBJ2-3	.	.	TRBV29-1	CSGYTDTQYF	TGCAGCGGTTACACAGATACGCAGTATTTT
TRBJ1-1	TRBD1	.	TRBV27	CASGTGGANTEAFF	TGTGCCAGCGGGACAGGGGGCGCGAACACTGAAGCTTTCTTT
TRBJ2-7	TRBD1	.	TRBV25-1	CASSATGDAYEQYF	TGTGCCAGCAGTGCCACAGGGGATGCCTACGAGCAGTACTTC
TRBJ2-5	TRBD1	.	TRBV7-9	CSSSSRQGGRQETQYF	TGTTCCAGCAGCTCGCGACAGGGCGGAAGACAAGAGACCCAGTACTTC
TRBJ1-3	TRBD1	.	TRBV29-1	CSVAPGQGDTIYF	TGCAGCGTTGCACCGGGACAGGGAGACACCATATATTTT
TRBJ2-1	.	.	TRBV19	CASSPLGSSSYNEQLF	TGTGCCAGTAGCCCGCTTGGGAGTAGCTCCTACAATGAGCAGCTCTTC
TRBJ2-5	TRBD2	.	TRBV4-3	CASSQDTGTSPETQYF	TGCGCCAGCAGCCAAGACACCGGGACTAGCCCTGAGACCCAGTACTTC
TRBJ2-2	.	few	TRBV28	CASRAGVTGELFF	TGTGCCAGCAGGGCAGGGGTGACCGGGGAGCTGTTTTTT
TRBJ1-1	.	.	TRBV6-5	CASSYSHPNTEAFF	TGTGCCAGCAGTTACTCACATCCGAACACTGAAGCTTTCTTT
TRBJ2-3	TRBD2	.	TRBV7-2	CASTLQRGGTDTQYF	TGTGCCAGCACCCTTCAACGGGGGGGCACAGATACGCAGTATTTT
TRBJ2-1	TRBD1	.	TRBV4-1	CASSRTADRGRSYNEQFF	TGCGCCAGCAGCCGAACCGCTGACAGGGGGCGTTCCTACAATGAGCAGTTCTTC
TRBJ2-3	TRBD1	.	TRBV5-1	CASRTGVTSLSTDTQYF	TGCGCCAGCAGAACAGGGGTGACATCCCTGAGCACAGATACGCAGTATTTT
TRBJ2-7	.	few	TRBV21-1	CASSHTDRDLYEQYF	TGTGCCAGCAGCCATACCGACAGGGACCTCTACGAGCAGTACTTC
TRBJ2-1	.	.	TRBV15	CATSREAGPLYNEQFF	TGTGCCACCAGCAGAGAGGCGGGGCCTCTCTACAATGAGCAGTTCTTC
TRBJ2-7	.	.	TRBV15	CATSRAVQGSEQYF	TGTGCCACCAGCAGAGCCGTCCAGGGTTCGGAGCAGTACTTC